What follows describes a single T cell receptor beta chain. Its antigen is undetermined. This entry comes from a study of OX40 agonist ivuxolimab in advanced cancers. Study-wide background: Patients were dosed with the agonistic anti-OX40 (CD134) antibody ivuxolimab. Six ivuxolimab dose levels, 0.01 to 10 mg/kg, were given intravenously every 2 weeks. Study-wide results and limits: Clonal expansion among partial responders at 0.1-3.0 mg/kg ranked near the lowest. There were, on average, more expanded clones in CD8+ T cells than in CD4+.

The CDR3 has 14 residues. V dropped 5 bases and J dropped 3; count of bases not matched to a gene: 7. Germline V gene sequence: CDR1 SGHTA, CDR2 FQGTGA. The assay was immunoSEQ multiplex PCR, and TCRdb's table has in-frame clones only and misses some. This table has approximately 79,000 clones, approximately 90% appearing once. This chain connects TRBV7-3 to TRBJ2-7, with 7 nucleotides matching TRBD2. This TCR was recovered from an adult with an advanced solid tumor such as melanoma, head and neck, liver or kidney cancer. The specimen comprised CD4+ or CD8+ T cells sorted from blood, sampled in a trial of the OX40 agonist ivuxolimab. The chain's CDR3 is CASSSGAGSYEQYF. Here the CDR3 DNA reads TGTGCCAGCAGCAGCGGGGCAGGGAGCTACGAGCAGTACTTC. The whole variable domain, remainder taken from reference TRBV7-3 and TRBJ2-7, is GAGVSQTPSNKVTEKGKYVELRCDPISGHTALYWYRQSLGQGPEFLIYFQGTGAADDSGLPNDRFFAVRPEGSVSTLKIQRTERGDSAVYLCASSSGAGSYEQYFGPGTRLTVT.